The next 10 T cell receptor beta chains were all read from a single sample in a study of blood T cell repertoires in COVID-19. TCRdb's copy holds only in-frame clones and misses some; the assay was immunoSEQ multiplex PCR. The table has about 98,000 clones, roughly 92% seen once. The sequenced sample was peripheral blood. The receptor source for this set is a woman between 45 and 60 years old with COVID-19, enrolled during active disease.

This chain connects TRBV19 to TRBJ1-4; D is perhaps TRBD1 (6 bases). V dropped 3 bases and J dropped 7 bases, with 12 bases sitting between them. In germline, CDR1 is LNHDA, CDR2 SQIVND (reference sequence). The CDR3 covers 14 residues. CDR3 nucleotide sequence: TGTGCCAGTAGTATGAGCGGGACACTTGAAAAACTGTTTTTT. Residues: CASSMSGTLEKLFF.

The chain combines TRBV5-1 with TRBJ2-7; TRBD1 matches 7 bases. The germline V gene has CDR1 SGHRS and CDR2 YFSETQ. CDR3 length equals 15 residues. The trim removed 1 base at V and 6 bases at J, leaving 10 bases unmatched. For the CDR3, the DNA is TGCGCCAGCAGCTTGCCCGACAGGGCATTCTTCGAGCAGTACTTC. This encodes CASSLPDRAFFEQYF.

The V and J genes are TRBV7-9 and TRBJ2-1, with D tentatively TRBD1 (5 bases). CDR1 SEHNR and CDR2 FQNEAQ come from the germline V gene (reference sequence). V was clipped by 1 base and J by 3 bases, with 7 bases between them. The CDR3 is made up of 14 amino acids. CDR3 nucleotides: TGTGCCAGCAGCTTAGGTGGACACTACAATGAGCAGTTCTTC. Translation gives CASSLGGHYNEQFF.

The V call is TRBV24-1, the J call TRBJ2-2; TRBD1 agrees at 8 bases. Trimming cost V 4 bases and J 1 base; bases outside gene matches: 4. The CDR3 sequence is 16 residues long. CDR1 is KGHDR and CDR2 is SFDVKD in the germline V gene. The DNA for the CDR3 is TGTGCCACCAGTGACGCCGGGACAGGGAACACCGGGGAGCTGTTTTTT. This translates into CATSDAGTGNTGELFF.

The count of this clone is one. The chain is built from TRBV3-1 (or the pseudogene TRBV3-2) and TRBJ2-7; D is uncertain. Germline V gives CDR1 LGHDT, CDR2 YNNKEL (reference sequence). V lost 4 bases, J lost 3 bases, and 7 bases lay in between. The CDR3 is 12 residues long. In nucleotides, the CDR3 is TGTGCCAGCAGCCCCCTAGGCTACGAGCAGTACTTC. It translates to CASSPLGYEQYF.

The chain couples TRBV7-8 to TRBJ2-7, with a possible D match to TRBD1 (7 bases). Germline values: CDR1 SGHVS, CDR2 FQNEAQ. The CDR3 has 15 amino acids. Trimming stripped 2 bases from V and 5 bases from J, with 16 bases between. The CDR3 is CASSLPSRGRNEQYF. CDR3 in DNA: TGTGCCAGCAGCTTACCGTCCAGGGGGAGGAACGAGCAGTACTTC.

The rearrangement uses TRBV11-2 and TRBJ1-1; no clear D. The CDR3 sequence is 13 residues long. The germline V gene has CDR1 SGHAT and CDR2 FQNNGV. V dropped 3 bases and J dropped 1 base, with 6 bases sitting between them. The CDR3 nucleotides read TGTGCCAGCAGCTTCCGGGGGAACACTGAAGCTTTCTTT. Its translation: CASSFRGNTEAFF.

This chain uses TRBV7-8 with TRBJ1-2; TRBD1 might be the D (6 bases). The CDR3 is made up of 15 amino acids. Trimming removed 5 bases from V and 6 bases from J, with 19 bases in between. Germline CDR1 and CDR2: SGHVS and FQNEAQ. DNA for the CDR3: TGTGCCAGCAGCCCTCAGGGGTCGGGCGATAATGGCTACACCTTC. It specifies CASSPQGSGDNGYTF.

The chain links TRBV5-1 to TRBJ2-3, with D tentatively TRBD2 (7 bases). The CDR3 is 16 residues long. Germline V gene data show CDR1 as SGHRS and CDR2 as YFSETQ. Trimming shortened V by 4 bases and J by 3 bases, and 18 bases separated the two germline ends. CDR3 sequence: CASSGGGQRGTDTQYF. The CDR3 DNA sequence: TGCGCCAGCAGCGGCGGGGGCCAAAGAGGTACAGATACGCAGTATTTT. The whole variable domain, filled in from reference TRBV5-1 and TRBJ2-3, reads KAGVTQTPRYLIKTRGQQVTLSCSPISGHRSVSWYQQTPGQGLQFLFEYFSETQRNKGNFPGRFSGRQFSNSRSEMNVSTLELGDSALYLCASSGGGQRGTDTQYFGPGTRLTVL.

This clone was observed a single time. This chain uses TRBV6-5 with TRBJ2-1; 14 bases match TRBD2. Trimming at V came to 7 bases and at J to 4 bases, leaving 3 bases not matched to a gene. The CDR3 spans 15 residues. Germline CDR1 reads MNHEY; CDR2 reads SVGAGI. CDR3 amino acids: CASIGTSGGYNEQFF. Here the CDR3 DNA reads TGTGCCAGCATCGGGACTAGCGGGGGATACAATGAGCAGTTCTTC.